This T cell receptor (beta chain) originates from a study of cytomegalovirus exposure and HLA in healthy donors. Notes on the study in general: The authors confirmed in vitro that a few CMV-associated chains were specific for CMV antigens. Links to common viral pathogens appeared, in a later analysis, for several of the most significant clusters.

Primers for the PCR totalled 60 Vbeta and 13 Jbeta. The table came from immunoSEQ multiplex PCR; TCRdb's copy has only in-frame clones and leaves some out. The sample shows 95,000 to 150,000 clones, roughly 87% of them seen only once. On this clone: What it recognizes is unknown.

Sequenced: PBMCs. This TCR came from a woman between 18 and 29 years old in good health and CMV-seronegative.

CDR3: CASSMWEAYNEQFF. The CDR3 DNA reads TGTGCCAGTAGTATGTGGGAGGCGTACAATGAGCAGTTCTTC. The V gene is TRBV19, the J gene TRBJ2-1, with D perhaps matching TRBD2 (6 bases). V shed 3 bases and J shed 4 bases, with 10 bases lying between them. CDR1 is LNHDA, CDR2 SQIVND, per germline (reference sequence). The CDR3 consists of 14 residues.